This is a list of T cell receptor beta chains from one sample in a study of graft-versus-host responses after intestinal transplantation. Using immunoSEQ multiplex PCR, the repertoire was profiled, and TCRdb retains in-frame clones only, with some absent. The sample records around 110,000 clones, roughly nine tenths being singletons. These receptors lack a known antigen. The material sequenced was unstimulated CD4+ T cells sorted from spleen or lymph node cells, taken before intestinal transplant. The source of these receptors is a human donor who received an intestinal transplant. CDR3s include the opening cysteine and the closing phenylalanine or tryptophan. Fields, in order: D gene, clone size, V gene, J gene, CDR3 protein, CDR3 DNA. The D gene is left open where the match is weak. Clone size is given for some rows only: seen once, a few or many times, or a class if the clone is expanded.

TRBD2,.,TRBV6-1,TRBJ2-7,CASSLTSGTSYEQYF,TGTGCCAGCAGTTTGACTAGCGGTACTTCCTACGAGCAGTACTTC
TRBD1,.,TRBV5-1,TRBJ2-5,CASSLTGGAETQYF,TGCGCCAGCAGCTTGACAGGGGGCGCCGAGACCCAGTACTTC
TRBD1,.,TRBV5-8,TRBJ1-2,CASSPWDRVYGYTF,TGTGCCAGCAGCCCATGGGACAGGGTCTATGGCTACACCTTC
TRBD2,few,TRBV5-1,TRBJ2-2,CASSLLAGMNTGELFF,TGCGCCAGCAGCTTGCTAGCGGGAATGAACACCGGGGAGCTGTTTTTT
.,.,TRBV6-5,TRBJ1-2,CASRRLNYGYTF,TGTGCCAGCCGCAGGCTTAACTATGGCTACACCTTC
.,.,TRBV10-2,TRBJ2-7,CASLTPGEQYF,TGCGCCAGTCTGACCCCGGGGGAGCAGTACTTC
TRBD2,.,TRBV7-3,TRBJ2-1,CASSLSLAGGQGEQFF,TGTGCCAGCAGCTTAAGTCTAGCGGGAGGCCAGGGGGAGCAGTTCTTC
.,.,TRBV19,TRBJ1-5,CASSATSGAIQPQHF,TGTGCCAGTAGTGCCACGTCAGGGGCCATTCAGCCCCAGCATTTT
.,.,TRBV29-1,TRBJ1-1,CSVAVLNTEAFF,TGCAGCGTAGCCGTACTTAACACTGAAGCTTTCTTT
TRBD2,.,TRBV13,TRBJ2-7,CASSPGTSRGTYEQYF,TGTGCCAGCAGCCCCGGGACTAGCCGGGGCACATACGAGCAGTACTTC
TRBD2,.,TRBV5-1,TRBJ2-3,CASSNLAGADTQYF,TGCGCCAGCAGCAACCTAGCGGGAGCGGATACGCAGTATTTT
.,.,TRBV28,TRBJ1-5,CASSPSIYSNQPQHF,TGTGCCAGCAGTCCCTCTATTTATAGCAATCAGCCCCAGCATTTT
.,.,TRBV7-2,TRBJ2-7,CASSLVVSYEQYF,TGTGCCAGCAGCTTAGTAGTATCCTACGAGCAGTACTTC
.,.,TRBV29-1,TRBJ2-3,CSVPSRGRDTQYF,TGCAGCGTTCCATCGAGAGGCCGAGATACGCAGTATTTT